This TCR beta chain was recorded in a study of blood T cell repertoires in COVID-19. In Seattle, patients joined the study during active infection and were tracked longitudinally. Germline V gene data show CDR1 as WNHNN and CDR2 as SYGVQD (reference sequence). Deletions cut 2 bases from V and 0 bases from J, with 11 bases between. The CDR3 covers 15 residues. Per the authors' pipeline: Amplification from reference gene primers served as the basis for estimated nucleated cell counts. Repertoires were generated with immunoSEQ multiplex PCR, while TCRdb's copy carries only in-frame clones and drops some. The V and J calls and the clone size are those of that table, but D and trimming were determined from the DNA. Among approximately 350,000 clones listed, 80% to 90% were seen once.

The sample comprised peripheral blood. This clonotype was sampled from a woman aged 25 to 39 with COVID-19, enrolled during active disease. The genes are TRBV10-1 and TRBJ2-7; D unclear. The CDR3: CASSEGPVSSYEQYV. For the CDR3, the DNA is TGCGCCAGCAGTGAGGGTCCCGTCAGCTCCTACGAGCAGTACGTC.